This TCR beta chain originates from a study of blood T cell repertoires in COVID-19. Overall study: The study drew acute and convalescent COVID-19 samples from the United States, Italy and Spain. Sample material is recorded as cDNA or gDNA derived from T cells, B-cell-depleted T cells, or PBMCs.

Original processing notes: Amplification of reference gene primers provided the estimated nucleated cell counts. Using immunoSEQ multiplex PCR, the repertoire was profiled, and TCRdb retains in-frame clones only, with some absent. For V, J and clone size, that table is used; D and trimming come from the DNA. The repertoire holds tens of thousands of clones, with under 90% as singletons. From germline, CDR1 is SEHNR and CDR2 FQNEAQ (reference sequence). V was trimmed by 3 bases and J by 3 bases, leaving 8 bases between them. This CDR3 is 13 amino acids long. Only a few counts were recorded for this clone.

The V call is TRBV7-9, the J call TRBJ1-2; D gene unclear. Specimen: peripheral blood. The receptor comes from a man between 70 and 80 years old with active or convalescent COVID-19. This chain's CDR3 is CASSLHSDYGYTF. The CDR3 DNA reads as TGTGCCAGCAGCTTGCATTCGGACTATGGCTACACCTTC.